This T cell receptor beta chain was obtained from a study of T cell changes during pregnancy in multiple sclerosis. Sequenced by immunoSEQ multiplex PCR; TCRdb stores in-frame clones only, minus some. Among 50,000 to 60,000 clones listed, 90% were seen once. The CDR3 is 14 residues long. After removal of 0 bases from V and 6 bases from J, the junction contained 2 bases not matched to a gene. Germline values: CDR1 SGHRS, CDR2 YFSETQ. Here the sequenced sample was CD4+ T cells from peripheral blood mononuclear cells, taken in the first trimester of pregnancy. The rearrangement joins TRBV5-1 to TRBJ2-2; 7 nucleotides match TRBD2. The sequence came from a female donor with multiple sclerosis, enrolled in a pregnancy study. Here the CDR3 reads CASSLVREAGELFF. CDR3 coding DNA: TGCGCCAGCAGCTTGGTCCGGGAGGCCGGGGAGCTGTTTTTT.